This is a list of T cell receptor beta chains from one sample in a study of blood T cells in healthy people across ages. Using its own MiXCR run on the 5' RACE reads, TCRdb lists one record per CDR3 protein. This sample has around 870,000 distinct CDR3 sequences, with 25% to 35% found just once. The sequencing sample was made of blood. The receptor set was obtained from a woman at least 80 years old in good health. The CDR3 runs from the conserved cysteine through the conserved F or W. The order of the fields is clone size, V gene, D gene, J gene, CDR3 protein, CDR3 DNA. A D gene is named only where the DNA matches it firmly. Only some rows state a clone size, as once, few, many or a class for expanded clones.

NA	TRBV11-2	NA	TRBJ1-1	CASSLGSRRPTEAFF	TGTGCCAGCAGCTTAGGTTCCAGGAGACCCACTGAAGCTTTCTTT
NA	TRBV27	TRBD1	TRBJ1-2	CASSRGQGGRGYGYTF	TGTGCCAGCAGTCGCGGACAGGGAGGCCGAGGGTATGGCTACACCTTC
many	TRBV2	TRBD1	TRBJ2-1	CASSPRTGDNEQFF	TGTGCCAGCAGTCCCCGGACAGGGGACAATGAGCAGTTCTTC
NA	TRBV3-1	NA	TRBJ2-7	CASSPNDRPTYEQYF	TGTGCCAGCAGCCCCAATGACAGGCCCACTTACGAGCAGTACTTC
many	TRBV20-1	NA	TRBJ1-2	CSARDSIGGNYGYTF	TGCAGTGCTAGAGATTCCATCGGGGGAAACTATGGCTACACCTTC
NA	TRBV28	NA	TRBJ2-7	CASLPGGSRGEQYF	TGTGCCAGCCTCCCCGGAGGGAGTAGGGGTGAGCAGTACTTC
NA	TRBV29-1	NA	TRBJ2-1	CSVEGERPHNEQFF	TGCAGCGTTGAGGGCGAGAGGCCCCACAATGAGCAGTTCTTC
many	TRBV5-1	NA	TRBJ1-2	CASSFDGETGYTF	TGCGCCAGCAGTTTCGACGGCGAGACGGGCTACACCTTC
NA	TRBV6-2/TRBV6-3	TRBD2	TRBJ2-7	CASSGRAYEQYF	TGTGCCAGCAGTGGGAGGGCTTACGAGCAGTACTTC
few	TRBV5-4	NA	TRBJ1-2	CASSPSRQASHGYTF	TGTGCCAGCAGCCCTTCTCGACAGGCCTCCCATGGCTACACCTTC
few	TRBV4-3	NA	TRBJ2-2	CASSQDYWLGELFF	TGCGCCAGCAGCCAAGACTACTGGCTCGGGGAGCTGTTTTTT
many	TRBV7-2	NA	TRBJ2-1	CASSPSLSSYNEQFF	TGTGCCAGCAGCCCTTCACTAAGCTCCTACAATGAGCAGTTCTTC
NA	TRBV27	NA	TRBJ1-2	CASSNQGGMDGYTF	TGTGCCAGCAGTAACCAGGGTGGCATGGATGGCTACACCTTC
many	TRBV10-3	TRBD2	TRBJ2-1	CAINGLAGDDEQFF	TGTGCCATCAACGGACTAGCGGGGGATGATGAGCAGTTCTTC
many	TRBV7-2	TRBD2	TRBJ2-7	CASSPSGGAGYEQYF	TGTGCCAGCAGCCCAAGCGGGGGGGCCGGTTACGAGCAGTACTTC
many	TRBV4-3	NA	TRBJ2-3	CASSQDSFTDTQYF	TGCGCCAGCAGCCAAGATAGTTTCACAGATACGCAGTATTTT
NA	TRBV20-1	NA	TRBJ2-1	CSARGGGVQFF	TGCAGTGCTAGAGGGGGGGGCGTCCAGTTCTTC
many	TRBV7-2	NA	TRBJ2-1	CASSLVLYNEQFF	TGTGCCAGCAGCTTAGTCCTGTACAATGAGCAGTTCTTC
many	TRBV11-2	TRBD2	TRBJ2-3	CASSLERGGTQYF	TGTGCCAGCAGCTTAGAGCGGGGGGGGACGCAGTATTTT
NA	TRBV28	TRBD1	TRBJ1-5	CASSRGLVGQPQHF	TGTGCCAGCAGTAGGGGGCTTGTTGGGCAGCCCCAGCATTTT
many	TRBV7-9	NA	TRBJ1-2	CASSPGQNAYGYTF	TGTGCCAGCAGCCCAGGACAGAATGCGTATGGCTACACCTTC
many	TRBV20-1	NA	TRBJ2-7	CSARVSGHEQYF	TGCAGTGCTAGAGTTTCAGGCCACGAGCAGTACTTC
NA	TRBV7-2	TRBD1	TRBJ1-2	CASSFPRGLNYGYTF	TGTGCCAGCAGCTTCCCCAGGGGGCTGAACTATGGCTACACCTTC
NA	TRBV3-1	TRBD1	TRBJ2-5	CASSQGTGAETQYF	TGTGCCAGCAGCCAAGGGACAGGGGCCGAGACCCAGTACTTC
many	TRBV7-2	NA	TRBJ1-5	CASSLGVHQPQHF	TGTGCCAGCAGCTTAGGGGTCCATCAGCCCCAGCATTTT
few	TRBV10-3	NA	TRBJ2-7	CAISGVQGQYEQYF	TGTGCCATCAGTGGGGTGCAGGGCCAGTACGAGCAGTACTTC
NA	TRBV30	NA	TRBJ1-2	CAWDAGLSNYGYTF	TGTGCCTGGGACGCCGGACTCTCTAACTATGGCTACACCTTC
many	TRBV20-1	NA	TRBJ2-5	CSAERADGETQYF	TGCAGTGCAGAACGGGCGGATGGGGAGACCCAGTACTTC
few	TRBV21-1	NA	TRBJ2-3	CASSKVGVGGTDTQYF	TGTGCCAGCAGCAAAGTGGGGGTTGGAGGCACAGATACGCAGTATTTT
many	TRBV7-2	NA	TRBJ1-2	CASSSQEGYGYTF	TGTGCCAGCAGCTCGCAGGAGGGCTATGGCTACACCTTC
NA	TRBV28	NA	TRBJ1-1	CASRMLNTEVFF	TGTGCCAGCAGGATGTTGAACACTGAAGTTTTCTTT
many	TRBV12-3/TRBV12-4	NA	TRBJ2-2	CASRKTAGELFF	TGTGCCAGCAGGAAAACGGCCGGGGAGCTGTTTTTT
few	TRBV10-3	TRBD1	TRBJ2-3	CATRPQGVTDTQYF	TGTGCCACACGTCCCCAGGGGGTAACAGATACGCAGTATTTT
many	TRBV6-5	NA	TRBJ2-7	CASSYPTGEQYF	TGTGCCAGCAGTTACCCTACGGGGGAGCAGTACTTC
many	TRBV7-2	NA	TRBJ2-3	CASSLKGWGLSRTDTQYF	TGTGCCAGCAGCTTGAAGGGATGGGGACTCAGTCGGACAGATACGCAGTATTTT
NA	TRBV20-1	TRBD1	TRBJ2-4	CSARGAGTGGWEQYF	TGCAGTGCTAGAGGAGCTGGGACAGGGGGCTGGGAGCAGTACTTC
many	TRBV7-2	NA	TRBJ2-7	CASSFHSYEQYF	TGTGCCAGCAGCTTCCACAGCTACGAGCAGTACTTC
many	TRBV6-5	TRBD1	TRBJ1-2	CASSLGTQGNYGYTF	TGTGCCAGCAGTTTAGGGACACAGGGGAACTATGGCTACACCTTC
few	TRBV6-5	NA	TRBJ1-2	CASSYSGYQTGLYTF	TGTGCCAGCAGTTACTCTGGGTACCAAACAGGCCTCTACACCTTC
NA	TRBV20-1	TRBD2	TRBJ2-3	CSASLSGFSTDTQYF	TGCAGTGCTAGCCTTAGCGGGTTTAGTACAGATACGCAGTATTTT
many	TRBV5-5	NA	TRBJ2-5	CASSPGFRETQYF	TGTGCCAGCAGTCCAGGGTTCAGGGAGACCCAGTACTTC
once	TRBV7-9	NA	TRBJ2-4	CASSLPLGTDYERYF	TGTGCCAGCAGCCTCCCGTTGGGGACGGACTACGAGCGGTACTTC
NA	TRBV6-5	TRBD1	TRBJ1-2	CAGRGQGPNYGYTF	TGTGCCGGCAGGGGACAGGGGCCGAACTATGGCTACACCTTC
many	TRBV7-2	TRBD2	TRBJ2-5	CASSLKNLAGVAETQYF	TGTGCCAGCAGCCTAAAAAACCTAGCGGGGGTCGCAGAGACCCAGTACTTC
many	TRBV6-5	NA	TRBJ1-2	CASSYSRKGSNYGYTF	TGTGCCAGCAGTTACTCAAGAAAGGGATCTAACTATGGCTACACCTTC
NA	TRBV7-8	NA	TRBJ1-2	CASSLGSAANYGYTF	TGTGCCAGCAGCTTAGGTTCTGCCGCCAACTATGGCTACACCTTC
many	TRBV15	NA	TRBJ2-5	CATKSGSETQYF	TGTGCCACCAAGTCGGGGTCGGAGACCCAGTACTTC
NA	TRBV2	NA	TRBJ2-1	CASGEGDNEQFF	TGTGCCAGTGGTGAGGGGGACAATGAGCAGTTCTTC
once	TRBV5-1	NA	TRBJ1-1	CASSLWAFF	TGCGCCAGCAGCTTGTGGGCTTTCTTT
NA	TRBV10-3	NA	TRBJ1-5	CAISARDNQPQHF	TGTGCCATCAGTGCAAGGGACAATCAGCCCCAGCATTTT
many	TRBV20-1	NA	TRBJ2-7	CSARARRDLTYEQYF	TGCAGTGCTAGGGCGCGCCGGGACCTTACCTACGAGCAGTACTTC
NA	TRBV20-1	NA	TRBJ2-2	CSARATGTYNTGELFF	TGCAGTGCTAGAGCTACCGGGACATACAACACCGGGGAGCTGTTTTTT
NA	TRBV6-5	NA	TRBJ1-2	CASSYAGDNYGYTF	TGTGCCAGCAGTTACGCAGGGGATAACTATGGCTACACCTTC